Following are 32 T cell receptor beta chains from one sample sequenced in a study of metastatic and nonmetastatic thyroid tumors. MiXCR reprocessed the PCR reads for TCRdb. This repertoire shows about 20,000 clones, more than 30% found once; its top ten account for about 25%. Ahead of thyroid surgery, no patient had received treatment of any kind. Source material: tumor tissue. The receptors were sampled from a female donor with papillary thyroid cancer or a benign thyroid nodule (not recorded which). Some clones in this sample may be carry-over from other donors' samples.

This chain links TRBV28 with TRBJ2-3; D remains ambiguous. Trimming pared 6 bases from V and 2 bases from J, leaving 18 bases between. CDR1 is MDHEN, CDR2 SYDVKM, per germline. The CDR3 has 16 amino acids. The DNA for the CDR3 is TGTGCCAGCAGGGAAACCCCGGAGAGGCTCACAGATACGCAGTATTTT. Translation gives CASRETPERLTDTQYF. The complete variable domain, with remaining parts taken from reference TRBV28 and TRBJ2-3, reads DVKVTQSSRYLVKRTGEKVFLECVQDMDHENMFWYRQDPGLGLRLIYFSYDVKMKEKGDIPEGYSVSREKKERFSLILESASTNQTSMYLCASRETPERLTDTQYFGPGTRLTVL.

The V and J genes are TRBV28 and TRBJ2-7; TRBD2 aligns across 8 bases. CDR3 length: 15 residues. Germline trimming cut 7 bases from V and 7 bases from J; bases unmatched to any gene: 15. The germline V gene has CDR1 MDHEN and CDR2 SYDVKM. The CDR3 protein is CASTRPGAGGDEQYF. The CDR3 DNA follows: TGTGCCAGCACCCGTCCGGGAGCCGGGGGGGATGAGCAGTACTTC.

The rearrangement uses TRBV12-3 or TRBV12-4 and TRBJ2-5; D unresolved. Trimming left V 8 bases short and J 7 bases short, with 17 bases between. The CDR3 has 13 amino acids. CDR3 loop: CASVKGGGGTQYF. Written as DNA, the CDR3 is TGTGCCAGCGTAAAAGGTGGCGGCGGGACCCAGTACTTC.

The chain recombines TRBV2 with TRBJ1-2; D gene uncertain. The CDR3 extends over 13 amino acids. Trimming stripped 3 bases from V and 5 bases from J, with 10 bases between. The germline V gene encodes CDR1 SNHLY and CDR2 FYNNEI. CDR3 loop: CASSDAAGYGYTF. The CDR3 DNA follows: TGTGCCAGCAGTGACGCAGCTGGTTATGGCTACACCTTC.

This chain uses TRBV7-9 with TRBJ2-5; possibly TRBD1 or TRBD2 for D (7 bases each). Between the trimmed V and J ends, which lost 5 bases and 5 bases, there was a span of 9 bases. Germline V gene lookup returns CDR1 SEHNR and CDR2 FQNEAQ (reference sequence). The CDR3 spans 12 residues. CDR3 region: CASSQGGETQYF. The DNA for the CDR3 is TGTGCCAGCAGCCAGGGGGGGGAGACCCAGTACTTC.

The CDR3 protein is CSARDHREATYEQYF. The CDR3 DNA reads as TGCAGTGCTAGAGATCACCGGGAGGCCACCTACGAGCAGTACTTC. This sequence joins TRBV20-1 and TRBJ2-7; 7 nucleotides agree with TRBD2. With 0 bases clipped from V and 2 bases from J, the junction kept 7 bases outside the gene matches. The CDR3 sequence is 15 residues long. Germline V CDR1 and CDR2: DFQATT, SNEGSKA (reference sequence).

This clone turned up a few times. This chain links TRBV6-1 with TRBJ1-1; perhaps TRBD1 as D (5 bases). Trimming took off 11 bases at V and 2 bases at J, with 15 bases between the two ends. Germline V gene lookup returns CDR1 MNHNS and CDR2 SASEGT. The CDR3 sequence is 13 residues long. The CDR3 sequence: CAVQQDPNTEAFF. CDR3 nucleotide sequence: TGTGCCGTTCAACAGGACCCTAACACTGAAGCTTTCTTT.

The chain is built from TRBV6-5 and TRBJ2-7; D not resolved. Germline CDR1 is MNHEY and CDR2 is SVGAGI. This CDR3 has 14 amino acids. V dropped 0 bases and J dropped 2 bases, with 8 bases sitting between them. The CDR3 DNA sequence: TGTGCCAGCAGTTACTCGAAAATCCCCTACGAGCAGTACTTC. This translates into CASSYSKIPYEQYF.

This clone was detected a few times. The CDR3 region is CASSKGTVRTYEQYF. In DNA, the CDR3 is TGTGCCAGCAGCAAAGGGACAGTCCGTACCTACGAGCAGTACTTC. The chain recombines TRBV27 with TRBJ2-7, with 7 positions matching TRBD1. The V segment lost 6 bases and the J segment 2 bases; nucleotides outside the gene matches: 10. The V gene's germline CDR1 is MNHEY and CDR2 SMNVEV (reference sequence). CDR3 length: 15 amino acids.

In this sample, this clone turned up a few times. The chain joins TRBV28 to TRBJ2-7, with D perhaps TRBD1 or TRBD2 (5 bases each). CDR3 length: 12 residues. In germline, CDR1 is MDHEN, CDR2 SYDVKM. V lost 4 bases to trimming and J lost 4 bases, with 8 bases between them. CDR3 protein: CASSWGWYEQYF. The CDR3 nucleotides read TGTGCCAGCAGTTGGGGGTGGTACGAGCAGTACTTC.

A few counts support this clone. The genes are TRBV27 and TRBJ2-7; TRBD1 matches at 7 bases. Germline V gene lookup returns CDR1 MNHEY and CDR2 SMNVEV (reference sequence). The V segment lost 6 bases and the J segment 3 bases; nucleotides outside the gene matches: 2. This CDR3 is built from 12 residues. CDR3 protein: CASRTGIYEQYF. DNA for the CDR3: TGTGCCAGCAGGACAGGGATCTACGAGCAGTACTTC.

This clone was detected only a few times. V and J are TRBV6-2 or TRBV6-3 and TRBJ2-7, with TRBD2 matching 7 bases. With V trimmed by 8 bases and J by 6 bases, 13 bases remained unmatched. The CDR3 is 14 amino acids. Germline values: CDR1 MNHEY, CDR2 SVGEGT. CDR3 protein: CASSSRGVPGEQYF. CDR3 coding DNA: TGTGCCAGCTCCTCTCGGGGGGTCCCAGGCGAGCAGTACTTC.

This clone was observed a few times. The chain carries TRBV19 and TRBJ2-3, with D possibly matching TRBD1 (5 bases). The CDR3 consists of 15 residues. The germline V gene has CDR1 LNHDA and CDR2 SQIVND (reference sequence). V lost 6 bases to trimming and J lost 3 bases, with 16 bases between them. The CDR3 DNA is TGTGCCAGTAGCCCGCAGGGTGCTTTGACAGATACGCAGTATTTT. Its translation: CASSPQGALTDTQYF.

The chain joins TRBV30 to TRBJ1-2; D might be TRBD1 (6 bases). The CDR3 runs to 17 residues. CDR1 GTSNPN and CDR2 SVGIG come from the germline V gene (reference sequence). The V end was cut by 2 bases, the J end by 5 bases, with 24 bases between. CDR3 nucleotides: TGTGCCTGGAGTTGGCGTACAGGGCGGATCTCGTCTTATGGCTACACCTTC. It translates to CAWSWRTGRISSYGYTF.

Here the CDR3 reads CASRGRTADINNEQFF. The CDR3 nucleotides read TGTGCCAGCAGGGGCCGGACGGCGGATATAAACAATGAGCAGTTCTTC. The chain is built from TRBV2 and TRBJ2-1, with D unclear. This CDR3 is built from 16 residues. The V gene lost 6 bases and the J gene lost 5 bases, with 20 bases spanning the gap. Germline CDR1 is SNHLY and CDR2 is FYNNEI.

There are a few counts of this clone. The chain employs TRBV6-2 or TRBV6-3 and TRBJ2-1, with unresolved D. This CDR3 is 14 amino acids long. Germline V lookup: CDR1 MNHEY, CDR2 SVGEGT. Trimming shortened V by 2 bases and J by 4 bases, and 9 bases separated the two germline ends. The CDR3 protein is CASSYDSDYNEQFF. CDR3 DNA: TGTGCCAGCAGTTACGATTCAGATTACAATGAGCAGTTCTTC.

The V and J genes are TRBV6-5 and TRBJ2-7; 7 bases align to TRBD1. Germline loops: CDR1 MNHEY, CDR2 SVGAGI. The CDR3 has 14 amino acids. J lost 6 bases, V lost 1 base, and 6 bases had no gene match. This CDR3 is CASSYWLSGGEQYF. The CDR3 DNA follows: TGTGCCAGCAGTTACTGGCTATCAGGGGGCGAGCAGTACTTC.

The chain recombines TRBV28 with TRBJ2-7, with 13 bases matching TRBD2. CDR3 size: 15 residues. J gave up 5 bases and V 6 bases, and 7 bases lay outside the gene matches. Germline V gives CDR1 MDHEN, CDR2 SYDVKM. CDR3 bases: TGTGCCAGCAGCCCAACTAGCGGGGGGGCGCACGAGCAGTACTTC. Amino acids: CASSPTSGGAHEQYF.

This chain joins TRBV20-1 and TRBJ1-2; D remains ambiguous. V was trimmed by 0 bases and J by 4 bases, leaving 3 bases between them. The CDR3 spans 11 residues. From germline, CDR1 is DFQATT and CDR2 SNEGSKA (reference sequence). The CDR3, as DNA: TGCAGTGCTAGAGAGCCCTATGGCTACACCTTC. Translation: CSAREPYGYTF.

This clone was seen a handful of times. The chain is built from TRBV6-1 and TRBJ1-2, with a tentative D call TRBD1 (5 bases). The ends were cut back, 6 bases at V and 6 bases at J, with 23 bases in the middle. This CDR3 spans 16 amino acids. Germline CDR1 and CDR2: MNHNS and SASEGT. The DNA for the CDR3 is TGTGCCAGCAGGGGAATGGGGACCGCCTCTGGGGATGGCTACACCTTC. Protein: CASRGMGTASGDGYTF.

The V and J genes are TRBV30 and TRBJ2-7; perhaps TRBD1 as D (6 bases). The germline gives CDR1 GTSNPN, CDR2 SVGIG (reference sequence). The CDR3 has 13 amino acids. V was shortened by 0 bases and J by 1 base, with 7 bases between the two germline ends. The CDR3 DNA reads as TGTGCCTGGAGTGTAGACAGGTCCTACGAGCAGTACTTC. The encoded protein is CAWSVDRSYEQYF.

The CDR3 nucleotides are TGTGCCAGCACCTCCGCGGGGGGTGAGCAGTTCTTC. This translates into CASTSAGGEQFF. This chain uses TRBV6-1 with TRBJ2-1; 8 positions agree with TRBD2. There are 12 residues in the CDR3. Germline V gene lookup returns CDR1 MNHNS and CDR2 SASEGT. V lost 7 bases and J lost 9; bases outside the gene matches: 5.

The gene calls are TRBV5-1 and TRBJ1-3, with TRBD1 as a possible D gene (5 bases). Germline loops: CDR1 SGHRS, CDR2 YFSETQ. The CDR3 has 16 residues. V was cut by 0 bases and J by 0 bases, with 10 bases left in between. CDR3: CASSLGTRSSGNTIYF. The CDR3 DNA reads TGCGCCAGCAGCTTGGGGACAAGGAGCTCTGGAAACACCATATATTTT. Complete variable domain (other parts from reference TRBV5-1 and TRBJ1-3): KAGVTQTPRYLIKTRGQQVTLSCSPISGHRSVSWYQQTPGQGLQFLFEYFSETQRNKGNFPGRFSGRQFSNSRSEMNVSTLELGDSALYLCASSLGTRSSGNTIYFGEGSWLTVV.

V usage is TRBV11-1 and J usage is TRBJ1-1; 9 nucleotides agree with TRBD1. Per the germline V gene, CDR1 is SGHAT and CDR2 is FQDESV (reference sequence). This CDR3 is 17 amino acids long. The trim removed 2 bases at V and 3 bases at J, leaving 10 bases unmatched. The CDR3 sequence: CASSLPRDRVVDTEAFF. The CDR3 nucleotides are TGTGCCAGCAGCTTACCCCGGGACAGGGTAGTTGACACTGAAGCTTTCTTT.

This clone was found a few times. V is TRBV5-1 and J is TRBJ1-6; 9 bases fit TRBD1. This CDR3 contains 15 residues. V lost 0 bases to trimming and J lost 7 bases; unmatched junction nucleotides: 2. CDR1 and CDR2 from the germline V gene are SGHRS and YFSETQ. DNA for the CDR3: TGCGCCAGCAGCTTGGGGGACAGGGTGAATTCACCCCTCCACTTT. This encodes CASSLGDRVNSPLHF.

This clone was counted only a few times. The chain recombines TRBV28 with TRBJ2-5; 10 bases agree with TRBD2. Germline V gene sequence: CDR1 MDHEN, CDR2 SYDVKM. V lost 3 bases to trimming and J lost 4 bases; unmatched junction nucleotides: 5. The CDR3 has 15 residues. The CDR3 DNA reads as TGTGCCAGCAGTTTCCTAGCGGGAGTACGAGAGACCCAGTACTTC. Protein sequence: CASSFLAGVRETQYF.

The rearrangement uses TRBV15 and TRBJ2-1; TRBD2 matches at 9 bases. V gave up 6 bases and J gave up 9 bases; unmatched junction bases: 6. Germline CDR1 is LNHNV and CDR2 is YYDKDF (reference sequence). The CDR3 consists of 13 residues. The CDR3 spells CATSRGRVVEQFF. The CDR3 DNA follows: TGTGCCACCAGTCGCGGGAGGGTCGTTGAGCAGTTCTTC.

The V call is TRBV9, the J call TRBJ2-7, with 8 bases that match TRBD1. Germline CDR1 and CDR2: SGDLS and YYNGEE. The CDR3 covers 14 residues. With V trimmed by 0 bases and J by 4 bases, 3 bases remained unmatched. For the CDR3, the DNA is TGTGCCAGCAGCGTAGGGGGACAGGTTTACGAGCAGTACTTC. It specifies CASSVGGQVYEQYF.

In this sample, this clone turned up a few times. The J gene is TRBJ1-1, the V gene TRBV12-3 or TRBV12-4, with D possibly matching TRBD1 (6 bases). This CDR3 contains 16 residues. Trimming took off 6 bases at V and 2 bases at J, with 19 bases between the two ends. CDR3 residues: CASSPGRTVFNTEAFF. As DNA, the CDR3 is TGTGCCAGCAGCCCGGGAAGGACAGTCTTTAACACTGAAGCTTTCTTT.

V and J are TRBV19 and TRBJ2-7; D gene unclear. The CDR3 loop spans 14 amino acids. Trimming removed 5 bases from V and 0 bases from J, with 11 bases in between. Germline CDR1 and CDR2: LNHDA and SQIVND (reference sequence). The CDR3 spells CASSPLWSSYEQYF. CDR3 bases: TGTGCCAGTAGTCCCCTGTGGAGCTCCTACGAGCAGTACTTC. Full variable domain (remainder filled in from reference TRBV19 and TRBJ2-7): DGGITQSPKYLFRKEGQNVTLSCEQNLNHDAMYWYRQDPGQGLRLIYYSQIVNDFQKGDIAEGYSVSREKKESFPLTVTSAQKNPTAFYLCASSPLWSSYEQYFGPGTRLTVT.

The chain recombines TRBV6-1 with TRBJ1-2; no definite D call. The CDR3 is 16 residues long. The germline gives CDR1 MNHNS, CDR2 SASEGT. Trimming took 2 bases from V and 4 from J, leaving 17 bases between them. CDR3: CASSEHGVGGSYGYTF. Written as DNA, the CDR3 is TGTGCCAGCAGTGAACACGGGGTAGGCGGGAGCTATGGCTACACCTTC.

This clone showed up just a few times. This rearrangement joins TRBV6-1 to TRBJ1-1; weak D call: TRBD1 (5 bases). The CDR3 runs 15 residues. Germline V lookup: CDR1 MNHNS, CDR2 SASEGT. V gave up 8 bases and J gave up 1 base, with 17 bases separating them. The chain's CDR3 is CASGLRDFPNTEAFF. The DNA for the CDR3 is TGTGCCAGCGGCTTAAGGGACTTCCCGAACACTGAAGCTTTCTTT.